Sequencing of this TCR beta chain was carried out in a study of blood T cell repertoires in COVID-19. Libraries were prepared by immunoSEQ multiplex PCR; TCRdb keeps only in-frame clonotypes and omits some of them. Of approximately 230,000 clones in the sample, around 88% were seen once. This clone appeared a single time. The TCR sequence derives from a woman in her thirties with COVID-19, enrolled during active disease. The sample was peripheral blood.

CDR3 residues: CASSPRGGAGLETQYF. DNA of the CDR3: TGTGCCAGCAGCCCCCGAGGGGGGGCGGGCCTAGAGACCCAGTACTTC. This chain connects TRBV7-2 to TRBJ2-5; possible D gene TRBD2, 7 bases. The germline CDR1 and CDR2 sequences are SGHTA and FQGNSA. Trimming stripped 5 bases from V and 4 bases from J, with 20 bases between. The CDR3 has 16 amino acids.